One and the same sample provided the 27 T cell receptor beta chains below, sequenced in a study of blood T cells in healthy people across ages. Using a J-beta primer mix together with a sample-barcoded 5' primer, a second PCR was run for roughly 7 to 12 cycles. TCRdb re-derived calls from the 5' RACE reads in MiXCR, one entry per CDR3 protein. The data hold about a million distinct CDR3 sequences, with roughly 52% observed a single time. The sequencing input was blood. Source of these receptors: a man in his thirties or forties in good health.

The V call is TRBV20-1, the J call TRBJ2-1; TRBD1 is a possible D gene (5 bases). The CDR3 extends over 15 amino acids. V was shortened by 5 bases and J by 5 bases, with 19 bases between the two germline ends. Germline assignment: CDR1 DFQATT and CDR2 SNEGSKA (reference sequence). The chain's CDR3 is CSAQTHRSQNNEQFF. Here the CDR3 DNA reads TGCAGTGCTCAGACCCACAGGTCCCAAAACAATGAGCAGTTCTTC.

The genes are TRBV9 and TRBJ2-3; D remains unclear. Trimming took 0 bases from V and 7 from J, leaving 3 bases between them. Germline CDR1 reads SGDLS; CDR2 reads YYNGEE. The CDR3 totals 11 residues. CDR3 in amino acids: CASSVGNTQYF. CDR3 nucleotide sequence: TGTGCCAGCAGCGTAGGGAATACGCAGTATTTT.

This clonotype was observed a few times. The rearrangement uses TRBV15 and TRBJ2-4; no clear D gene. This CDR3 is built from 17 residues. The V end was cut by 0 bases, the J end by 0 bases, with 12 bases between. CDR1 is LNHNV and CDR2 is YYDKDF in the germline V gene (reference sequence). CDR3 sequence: CATSRERGRLAKNIQYF. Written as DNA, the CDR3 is TGTGCCACCAGCAGAGAACGTGGACGGCTAGCCAAAAACATTCAGTACTTC.

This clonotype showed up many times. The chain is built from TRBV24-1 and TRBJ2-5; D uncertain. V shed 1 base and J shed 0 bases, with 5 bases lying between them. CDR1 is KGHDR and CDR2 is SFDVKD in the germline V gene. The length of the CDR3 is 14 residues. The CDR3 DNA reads TGTGCCACCAGTGATTTAAGGGACCAAGAGACCCAGTACTTC. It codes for CATSDLRDQETQYF.

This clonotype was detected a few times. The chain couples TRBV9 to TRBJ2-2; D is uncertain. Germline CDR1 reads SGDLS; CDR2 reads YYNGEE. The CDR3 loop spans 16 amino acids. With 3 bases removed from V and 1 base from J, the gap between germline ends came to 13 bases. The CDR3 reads CASSEDHRQNTGELFF. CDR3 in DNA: TGTGCCAGCAGCGAAGACCATCGACAGAACACCGGGGAGCTGTTTTTT.

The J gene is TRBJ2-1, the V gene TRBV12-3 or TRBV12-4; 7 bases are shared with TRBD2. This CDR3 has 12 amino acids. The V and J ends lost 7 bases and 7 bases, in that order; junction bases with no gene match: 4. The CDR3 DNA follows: TGTGCCAGCATGGGAGGGTCAAATGAGCAGTTCTTC. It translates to CASMGGSNEQFF.

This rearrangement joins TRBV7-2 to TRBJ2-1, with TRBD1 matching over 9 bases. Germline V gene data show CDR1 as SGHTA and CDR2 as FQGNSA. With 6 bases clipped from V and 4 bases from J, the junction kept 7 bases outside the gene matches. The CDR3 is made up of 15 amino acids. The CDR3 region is CASRPDRGVYNEQFF. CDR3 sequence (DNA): TGTGCCAGCAGACCCGACAGGGGGGTTTACAATGAGCAGTTCTTC.

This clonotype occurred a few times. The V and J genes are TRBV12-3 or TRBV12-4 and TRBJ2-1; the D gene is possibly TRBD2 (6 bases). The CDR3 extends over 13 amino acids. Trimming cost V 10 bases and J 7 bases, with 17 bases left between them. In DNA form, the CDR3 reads TGTGCCATTGCGGGGTCCGTCTGGAATGAGCAGTTCTTC. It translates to CAIAGSVWNEQFF.

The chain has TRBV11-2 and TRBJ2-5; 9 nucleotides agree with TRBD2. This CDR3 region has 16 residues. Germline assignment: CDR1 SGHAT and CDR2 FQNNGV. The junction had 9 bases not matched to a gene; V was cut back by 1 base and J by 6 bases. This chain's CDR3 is CASSLARRGGQKTQYF. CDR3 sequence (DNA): TGTGCCAGCAGCTTAGCTCGGCGGGGGGGCCAGAAGACCCAGTACTTC. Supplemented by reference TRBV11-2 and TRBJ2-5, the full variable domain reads EAGVAQSPRYKIIEKRQSVAFWCNPISGHATLYWYQQILGQGPKLLIQFQNNGVVDDSQLPKDRFSAERLKGVDSTLKIQPAKLEDSAVYLCASSLARRGGQKTQYFGPGTRLLVL.

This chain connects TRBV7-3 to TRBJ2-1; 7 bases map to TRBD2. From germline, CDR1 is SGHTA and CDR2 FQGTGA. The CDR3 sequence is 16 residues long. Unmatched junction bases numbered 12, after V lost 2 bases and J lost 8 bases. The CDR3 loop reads CASSLYASGTGDEQFF. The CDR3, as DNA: TGTGCCAGCAGCTTATACGCTAGCGGTACTGGAGATGAGCAGTTCTTC.

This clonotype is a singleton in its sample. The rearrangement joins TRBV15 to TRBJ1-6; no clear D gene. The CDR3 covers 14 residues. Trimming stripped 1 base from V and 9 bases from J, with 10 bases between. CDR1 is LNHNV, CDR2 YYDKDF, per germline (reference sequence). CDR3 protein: CATSRGEGISPLHF. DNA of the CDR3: TGTGCCACCAGCAGAGGGGAGGGTATTTCACCCCTCCACTTT.

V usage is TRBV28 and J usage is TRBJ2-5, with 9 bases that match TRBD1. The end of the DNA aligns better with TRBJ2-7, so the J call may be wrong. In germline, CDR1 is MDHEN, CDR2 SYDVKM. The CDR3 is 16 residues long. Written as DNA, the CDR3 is TGTGCCAGCAGTTTATCCCCACAGGGGGCGCTCGACGAGCAGTACTTC. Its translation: CASSLSPQGALDEQYF.

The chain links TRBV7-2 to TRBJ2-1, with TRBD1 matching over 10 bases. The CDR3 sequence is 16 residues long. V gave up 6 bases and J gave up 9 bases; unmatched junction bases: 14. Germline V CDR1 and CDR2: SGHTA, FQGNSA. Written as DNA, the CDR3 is TGTGCCAGCAGTCGAGACAGGGGGCTAGGGGGGGGTGAGCAGTTCTTC. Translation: CASSRDRGLGGGEQFF. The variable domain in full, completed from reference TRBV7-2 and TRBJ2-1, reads GAGVSQSPSNKVTEKGKDVELRCDPISGHTALYWYRQSLGQGLEFLIYFQGNSAPDKSGLPSDRFSAERTGGSVSTLTIQRTQQEDSAVYLCASSRDRGLGGGEQFFGPGTRLTVL.

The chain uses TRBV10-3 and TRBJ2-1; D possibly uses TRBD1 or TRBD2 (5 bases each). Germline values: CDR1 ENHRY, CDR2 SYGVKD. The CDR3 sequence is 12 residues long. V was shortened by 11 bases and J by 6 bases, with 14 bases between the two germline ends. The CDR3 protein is CALGGPANEQFF. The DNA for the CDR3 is TGTGCCCTTGGGGGACCGGCCAATGAGCAGTTCTTC.

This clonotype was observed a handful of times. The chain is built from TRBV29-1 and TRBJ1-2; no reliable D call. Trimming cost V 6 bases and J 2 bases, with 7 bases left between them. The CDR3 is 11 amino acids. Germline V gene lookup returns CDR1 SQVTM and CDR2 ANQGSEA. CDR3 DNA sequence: TGCAGCGTAAGGTCCAACTATGGCTACACCTTC. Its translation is CSVRSNYGYTF.

The CDR3 sequence is CAISVQPDNEQFF. The DNA of the CDR3 is TGTGCCATCAGTGTACAGCCCGACAATGAGCAGTTCTTC. The chain links TRBV10-3 to TRBJ2-1; D is unclear. The V end was cut by 4 bases, the J end by 5 bases, with 9 bases between. CDR1 ENHRY and CDR2 SYGVKD come from the germline V gene. This CDR3 spans 13 amino acids.

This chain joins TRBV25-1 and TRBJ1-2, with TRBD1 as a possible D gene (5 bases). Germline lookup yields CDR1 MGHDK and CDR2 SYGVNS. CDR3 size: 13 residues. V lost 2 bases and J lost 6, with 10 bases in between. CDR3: CASSEPGGDGYTF. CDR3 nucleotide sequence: TGTGCCAGCAGTGAACCGGGAGGGGATGGCTACACCTTC.

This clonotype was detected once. The CDR3: CAISRRLAGDDEQYF. The DNA for the CDR3 is TGTGCCATCAGTAGGAGACTAGCGGGAGACGACGAGCAGTACTTC. V usage is TRBV10-3 and J usage is TRBJ2-7, with 12 bases lining up with TRBD2. Germline trimming cut 5 bases from V and 5 bases from J; bases unmatched to any gene: 7. The CDR3 runs 15 residues. CDR1 ENHRY and CDR2 SYGVKD come from the germline V gene.

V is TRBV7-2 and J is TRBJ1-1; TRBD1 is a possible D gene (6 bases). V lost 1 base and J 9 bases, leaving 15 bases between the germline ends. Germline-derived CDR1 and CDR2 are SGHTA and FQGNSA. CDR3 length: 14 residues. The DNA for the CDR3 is TGTGCCAGCAGCTTAGGACAGGAGGAGAAGAAAGCTTTCTTT. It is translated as CASSLGQEEKKAFF.

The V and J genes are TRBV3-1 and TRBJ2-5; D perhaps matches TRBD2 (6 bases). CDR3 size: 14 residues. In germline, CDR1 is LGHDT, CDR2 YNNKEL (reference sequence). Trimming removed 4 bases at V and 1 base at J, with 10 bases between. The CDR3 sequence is CASSLRDFQETQYF. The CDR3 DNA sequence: TGTGCCAGCAGCCTGCGGGACTTCCAAGAGACCCAGTACTTC.

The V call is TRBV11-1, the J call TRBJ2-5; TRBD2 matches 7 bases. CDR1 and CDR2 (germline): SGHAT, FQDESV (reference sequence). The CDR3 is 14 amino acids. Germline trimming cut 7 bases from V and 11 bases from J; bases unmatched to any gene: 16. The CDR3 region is CASTLGGKSNEQYF. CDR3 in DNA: TGTGCCAGCACCCTCGGGGGGAAGAGCAATGAGCAGTACTTC.

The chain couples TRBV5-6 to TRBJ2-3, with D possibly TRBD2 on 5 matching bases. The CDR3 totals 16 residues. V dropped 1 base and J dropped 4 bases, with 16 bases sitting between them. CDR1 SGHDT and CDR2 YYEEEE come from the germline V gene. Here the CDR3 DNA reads TGTGCCAGCAGCTTGAGATCAGGCGGGTTCGCAGATACGCAGTATTTT. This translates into CASSLRSGGFADTQYF.

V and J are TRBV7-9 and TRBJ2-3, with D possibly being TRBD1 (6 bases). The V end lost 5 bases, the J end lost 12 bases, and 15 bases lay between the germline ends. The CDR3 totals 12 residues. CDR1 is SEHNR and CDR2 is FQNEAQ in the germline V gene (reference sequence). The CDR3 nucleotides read TGTGCCAGCAGCAACACAGGGTCGAGCCAGTATTTT. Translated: CASSNTGSSQYF.

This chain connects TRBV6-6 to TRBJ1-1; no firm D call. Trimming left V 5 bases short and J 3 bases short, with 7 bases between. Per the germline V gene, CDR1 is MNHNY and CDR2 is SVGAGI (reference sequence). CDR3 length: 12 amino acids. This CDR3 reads CASSDPDTEAFF. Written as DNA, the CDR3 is TGTGCCAGCAGTGACCCAGACACTGAAGCTTTCTTT.

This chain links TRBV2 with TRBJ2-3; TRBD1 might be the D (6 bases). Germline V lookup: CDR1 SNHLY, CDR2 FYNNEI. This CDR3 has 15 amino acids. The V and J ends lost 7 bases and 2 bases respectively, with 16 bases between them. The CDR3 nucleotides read TGTGCCAGCAAGCTAATCGGGACAACCACAGATACGCAGTATTTT. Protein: CASKLIGTTTDTQYF. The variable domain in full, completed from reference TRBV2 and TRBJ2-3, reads EPEVTQTPSHQVTQMGQEVILRCVPISNHLYFYWYRQILGQKVEFLVSFYNNEISEKSEIFDDQFSVERPDGSNFTLKIRSTKLEDSAMYFCASKLIGTTTDTQYFGPGTRLTVL.

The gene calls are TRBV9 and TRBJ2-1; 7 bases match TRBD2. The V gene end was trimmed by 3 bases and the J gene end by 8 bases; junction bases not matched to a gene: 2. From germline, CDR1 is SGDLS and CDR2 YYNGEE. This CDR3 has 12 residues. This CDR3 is CASSASGDEQFF. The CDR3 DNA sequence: TGTGCCAGCAGCGCTAGCGGCGATGAGCAGTTCTTC.

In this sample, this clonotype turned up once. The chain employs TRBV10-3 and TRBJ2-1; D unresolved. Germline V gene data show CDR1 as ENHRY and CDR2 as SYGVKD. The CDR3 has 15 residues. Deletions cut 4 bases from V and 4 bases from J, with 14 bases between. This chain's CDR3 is CAISGKGSTYNEQFF. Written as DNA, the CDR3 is TGTGCCATCAGTGGTAAAGGCTCTACGTACAATGAGCAGTTCTTC.